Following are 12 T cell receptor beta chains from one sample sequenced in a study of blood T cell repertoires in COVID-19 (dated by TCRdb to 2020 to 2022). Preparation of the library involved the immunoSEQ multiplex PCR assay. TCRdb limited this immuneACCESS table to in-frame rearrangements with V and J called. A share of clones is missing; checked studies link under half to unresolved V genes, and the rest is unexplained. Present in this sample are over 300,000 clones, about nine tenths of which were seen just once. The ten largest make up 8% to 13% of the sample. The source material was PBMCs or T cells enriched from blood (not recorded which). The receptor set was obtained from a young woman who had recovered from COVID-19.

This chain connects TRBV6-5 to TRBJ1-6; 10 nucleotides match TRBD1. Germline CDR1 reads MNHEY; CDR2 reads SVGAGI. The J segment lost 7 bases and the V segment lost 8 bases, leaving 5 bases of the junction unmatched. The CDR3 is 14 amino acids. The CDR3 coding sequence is TGTGCCAGCGCGGACAGGGGGAGGAATTCACCCCTCCACTTT. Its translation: CASADRGRNSPLHF.

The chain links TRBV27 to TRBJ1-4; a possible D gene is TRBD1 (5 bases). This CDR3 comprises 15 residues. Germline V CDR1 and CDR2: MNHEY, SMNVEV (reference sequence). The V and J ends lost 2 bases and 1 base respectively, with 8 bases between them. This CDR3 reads CASSLPQGTNEKLFF. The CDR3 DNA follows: TGTGCCAGCAGTTTACCCCAGGGAACTAATGAAAAACTGTTTTTT.

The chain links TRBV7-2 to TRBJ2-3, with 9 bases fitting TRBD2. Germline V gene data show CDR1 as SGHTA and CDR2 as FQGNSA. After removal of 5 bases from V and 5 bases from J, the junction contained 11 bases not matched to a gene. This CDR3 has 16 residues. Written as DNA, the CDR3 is TGTGCCAGCAGCCCCCAGCTAGCGGGGCCCCGAGATACGCAGTATTTT. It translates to CASSPQLAGPRDTQYF.

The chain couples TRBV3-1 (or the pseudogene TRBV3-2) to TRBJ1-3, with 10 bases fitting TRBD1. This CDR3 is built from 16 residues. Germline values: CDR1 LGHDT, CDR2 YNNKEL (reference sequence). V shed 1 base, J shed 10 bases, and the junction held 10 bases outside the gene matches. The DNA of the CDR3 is TGTGCCAGCAGCCAAGGTCCTACGGGACAGGGGTATACCATATATTTT. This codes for CASSQGPTGQGYTIYF.

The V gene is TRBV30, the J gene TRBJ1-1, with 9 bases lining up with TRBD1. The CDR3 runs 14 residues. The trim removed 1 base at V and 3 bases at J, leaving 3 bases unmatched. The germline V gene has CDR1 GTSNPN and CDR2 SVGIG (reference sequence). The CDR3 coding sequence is TGTGCCTGGAGTGCGGGACAGGGCTACACTGAAGCTTTCTTT. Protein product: CAWSAGQGYTEAFF.

CDR3 loop: CASSSVSRGEQYF. CDR3 bases: TGTGCCAGCAGCTCGGTGAGTCGAGGCGAGCAGTACTTC. The chain uses TRBV13 and TRBJ2-7; D remains unclear. The CDR3 runs 13 residues. Germline V gene sequence: CDR1 PRHDT, CDR2 FYEKMQ (reference sequence). Trimming took off 4 bases at V and 6 bases at J, with 13 bases between the two ends.

The CDR3 loop is CASSPGQGINNEQFF. The DNA for the CDR3 is TGTGCCAGCTCACCGGGACAGGGAATCAACAATGAGCAGTTCTTC. The rearrangement uses TRBV18 and TRBJ2-1, with 9 bases lining up with TRBD1. The CDR3 is 15 amino acids. Losses at the gene ends were 3 bases for V and 5 bases for J; bases not matched to a gene: 5. The V gene's germline CDR1 is KGHSH and CDR2 LQKENI.

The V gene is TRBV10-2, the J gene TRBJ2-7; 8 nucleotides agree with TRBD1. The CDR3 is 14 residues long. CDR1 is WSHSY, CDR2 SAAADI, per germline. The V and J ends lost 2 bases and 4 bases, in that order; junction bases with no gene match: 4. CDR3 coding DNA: TGCGCCAGCAGTGAGGCAGGGGGCAGGTACGAGCAGTACTTC. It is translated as CASSEAGGRYEQYF.

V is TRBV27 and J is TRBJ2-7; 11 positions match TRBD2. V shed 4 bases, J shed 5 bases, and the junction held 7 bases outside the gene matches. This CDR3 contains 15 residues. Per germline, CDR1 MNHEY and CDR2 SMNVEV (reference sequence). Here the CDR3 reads CASSSPTSGSDEQYF. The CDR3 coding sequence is TGTGCCAGCAGTTCCCCCACTAGCGGGAGCGACGAGCAGTACTTC.

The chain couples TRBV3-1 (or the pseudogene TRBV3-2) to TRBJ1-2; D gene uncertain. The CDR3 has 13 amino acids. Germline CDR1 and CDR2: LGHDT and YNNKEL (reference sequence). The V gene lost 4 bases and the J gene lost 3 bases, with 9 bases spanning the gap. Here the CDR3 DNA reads TGTGCCAGCAGCCTCGACAAGTACTATGGCTACACCTTC. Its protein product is CASSLDKYYGYTF.

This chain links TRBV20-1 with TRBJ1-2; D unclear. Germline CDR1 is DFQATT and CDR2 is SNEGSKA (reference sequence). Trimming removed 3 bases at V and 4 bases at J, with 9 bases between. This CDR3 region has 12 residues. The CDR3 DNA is TGCAGTGCTAGTCCTCAGATCTATGGCTACACCTTC. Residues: CSASPQIYGYTF.

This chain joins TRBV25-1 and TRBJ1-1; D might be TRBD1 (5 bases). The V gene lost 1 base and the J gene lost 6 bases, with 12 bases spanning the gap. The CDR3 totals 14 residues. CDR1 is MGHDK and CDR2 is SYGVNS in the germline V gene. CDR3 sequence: CASSEFGKGSEAFF. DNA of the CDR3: TGTGCCAGCAGTGAATTTGGGAAGGGGTCTGAAGCTTTCTTT.